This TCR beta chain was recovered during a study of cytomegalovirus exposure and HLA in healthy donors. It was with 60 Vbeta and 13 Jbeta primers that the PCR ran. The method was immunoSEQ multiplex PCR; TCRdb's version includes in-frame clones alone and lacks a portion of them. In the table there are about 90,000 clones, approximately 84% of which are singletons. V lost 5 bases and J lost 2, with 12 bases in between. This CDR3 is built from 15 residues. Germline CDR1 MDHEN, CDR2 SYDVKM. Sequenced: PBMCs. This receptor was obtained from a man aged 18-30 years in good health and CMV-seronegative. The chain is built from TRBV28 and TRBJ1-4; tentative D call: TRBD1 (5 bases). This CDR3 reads CASSPAGPTNEKLFF. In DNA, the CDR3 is TGTGCCAGCAGTCCAGCGGGGCCTACTAATGAAAAACTGTTTTTT.